These 29 T cell receptor beta chains were sequenced from one sample in a study of blood T cells in healthy people across ages. Using a J-beta primer mix together with a sample-barcoded 5' primer, a second PCR was run for roughly 7 to 11 cycles. TCRdb re-called the 5' RACE reads with MiXCR, one entry per CDR3 protein. The sample holds some 1.6 million distinct CDR3 sequences, 30% to 35% seen once. Sequencing was carried out using blood. These receptors all stem from a woman aged 25 to 45 in good health.

This clonotype was picked up a small number of times. The CDR3 reads CASSQGEIQETQYF. In nucleotides, the CDR3 is TGCGCCAGCAGCCAAGGTGAAATTCAAGAGACCCAGTACTTC. The chain uses TRBV4-1 and TRBJ2-5; the D is unclear. In germline, CDR1 is MGHRA, CDR2 YSYEKL. The CDR3 length is 14 residues. The germline V and J ends were trimmed by 1 base and 2 bases, with 8 bases remaining between them.

This clonotype appeared a few times. It may be a read error: a sequence one base away is much more abundant. The chain recombines TRBV9 with TRBJ2-1, with no clear D. The J call is in doubt because the DNA end fits TRBJ2-7 better. The germline V gene has CDR1 SGDLS and CDR2 YYNGEE. CDR3 length: 17 residues. CDR3 residues: CASSVGAGWNSYNEQYF. For the CDR3, the DNA is TGTGCCAGCAGCGTAGGTGCCGGATGGAACTCCTACAATGAGCAGTACTTC.

This clonotype was seen more than once but under ten times. The chain links TRBV9 to TRBJ2-1; 8 bases fit TRBD1. Germline-derived CDR1 and CDR2 are SGDLS and YYNGEE. V shed 5 bases and J 8 bases; nucleotides not matched to a gene: 9. The CDR3 is 14 residues long. CDR3 bases: TGTGCCAGCAGTCTTGGACAGGGCCTCCATGAGCAGTTCTTC. Its translation: CASSLGQGLHEQFF. The complete variable domain, with remaining parts taken from reference TRBV9 and TRBJ2-1, reads DSGVTQTPKHLITATGQRVTLRCSPRSGDLSVYWYQQSLDQGLQFLIQYYNGEERAKGNILERFSAQQFPDLHSELNLSSLELGDSALYFCASSLGQGLHEQFFGPGTRLTVL.

In the case of this clonotype: At one boundary the junction diverges from the germline segment, which might be a read error. The chain uses TRBV4-1 and TRBJ1-2, with 7 bases lining up with TRBD1. Germline values: CDR1 MGHRA, CDR2 YSYEKL. The CDR3 runs 13 residues. CDR3 loop: CASSLGGAYGCTF. The CDR3 nucleotides read TGCGCCAGCAGCTTAGGGGGCGCGTACGGCTGCACCTTC.

This rearrangement joins TRBV20-1 to TRBJ2-3; TRBD2 matches at 9 bases. Looked up from germline, CDR1 is DFQATT and CDR2 is SNEGSKA (reference sequence). The length of the CDR3 is 15 residues. J gave up 6 bases and V 4 bases, and 11 bases lay outside the gene matches. The CDR3 nucleotides read TGCAGTGCTATTATAGCGGGGGCCATCCGGGATACGCAGTATTTT. Translation gives CSAIIAGAIRDTQYF.

This clonotype was observed at least ten times. This rearrangement joins TRBV7-9 to TRBJ1-4; no clear D gene. V shed 3 bases and J shed 6 bases, with 5 bases lying between them. The length of the CDR3 is 12 residues. Per germline, CDR1 SEHNR and CDR2 FQNEAQ (reference sequence). CDR3: CASSLPDEKLFF. Written as DNA, the CDR3 is TGTGCCAGCAGCTTGCCAGATGAAAAACTGTTTTTT.

A note on this clonotype: A much larger clone differs from this one at a single base, so this may be a read error. V and J are TRBV20-1 and TRBJ2-7; D might be TRBD2 (6 bases). In germline, CDR1 is DFQATT, CDR2 SNEGSKA (reference sequence). The CDR3 sequence is 14 residues long. V lost 2 bases to trimming and J lost 2 bases, with 13 bases between them. CDR3 bases: TGCAGTGCTAGAAGTACTGGCGGGACCTACGAGCAGTACTTC. As protein: CSARSTGGTYEQYF.

The chain is built from TRBV30 and TRBJ1-5; 7 bases map to TRBD1. The germline CDR1 and CDR2 sequences are GTSNPN and SVGIG (reference sequence). Trimming cost V 1 base and J 12 bases; bases outside gene matches: 6. This CDR3 spans 12 amino acids. The CDR3, as DNA: TGTGCCTGGAGTGACCGGGACAGAGTCCAGCATTTT. Its translation: CAWSDRDRVQHF.

This clonotype has more than one count but fewer than ten. The chain employs TRBV20-1 and TRBJ2-4; 11 positions agree with TRBD2. The CDR3 extends over 15 amino acids. The V and J ends lost 6 bases and 0 bases, in that order; junction bases with no gene match: 4. The germline V gene has CDR1 DFQATT and CDR2 SNEGSKA (reference sequence). The CDR3 region is CSALGLAVAKNIQYF. The DNA for the CDR3 is TGCAGTGCCCTGGGACTAGCGGTAGCCAAAAACATTCAGTACTTC.

This clonotype was counted a few times. The V call is TRBV20-1, the J call TRBJ2-1; TRBD2 matches at 10 bases. CDR1 is DFQATT and CDR2 is SNEGSKA in the germline V gene (reference sequence). V shed 3 bases and J 8 bases; nucleotides not matched to a gene: 7. The CDR3 covers 14 residues. The DNA for the CDR3 is TGCAGTGCTAGGCCAGCGGGGGGGGTGGATGAGCAGTTCTTC. This encodes CSARPAGGVDEQFF.

This clonotype was seen just once. A read error is possible here, since a much larger clone lies one base away. V usage is TRBV4-1 and J usage is TRBJ2-4; a possible D gene is TRBD1 (5 bases). The end of the DNA fits TRBJ2-5 better, so the J call may be wrong. The length of the CDR3 is 17 residues. In germline, CDR1 is MGHRA, CDR2 YSYEKL. The CDR3: CASSQDWGVGIPGTQYF. The CDR3 nucleotides read TGCGCCAGCAGCCAGGATTGGGGCGTAGGAATTCCGGGGACCCAGTACTTC.

This clonotype was detected only a few times. The rearrangement links TRBV6-5 to TRBJ2-1; TRBD2 agrees at 12 bases. The CDR3 has 19 residues. V shed 0 bases and J 6 bases; nucleotides not matched to a gene: 12. Germline CDR1 is MNHEY and CDR2 is SVGAGI. The CDR3 here is CASSYSKLAGGPVPNEQFF. The CDR3 DNA is TGTGCCAGCAGTTACTCGAAGCTAGCGGGGGGGCCGGTTCCCAATGAGCAGTTCTTC.

The rearrangement links TRBV4-2 to TRBJ2-3; 12 positions agree with TRBD2. Trimming at V came to 5 bases and at J to 0 bases, leaving 9 bases not matched to a gene. The CDR3 is 18 residues long. From germline, CDR1 is LGHNA and CDR2 YNFKEQ. The CDR3 sequence: CASSARLAGAPSTDTQYF. The CDR3, as DNA: TGTGCCAGCAGCGCGCGACTAGCGGGGGCCCCCAGCACAGATACGCAGTATTTT.

The chain uses TRBV15 and TRBJ2-7; the match to TRBD1 covers 8 bases. With 5 bases clipped from V and 9 bases from J, the junction kept 12 bases outside the gene matches. Germline lookup yields CDR1 LNHNV and CDR2 YYDKDF (reference sequence). The CDR3 is 14 amino acids. For the CDR3, the DNA is TGTGCCACCAGCCCAGGCCCGGACAGGGACGGGCAGTACTTC. Its protein is CATSPGPDRDGQYF.

Points on this clonotype: A read error may be the cause here, since a much bigger clone is one base away. This chain uses TRBV7-9 with TRBJ1-2; D may be TRBD1 (5 bases). The germline V gene has CDR1 SEHNR and CDR2 FQNEAQ (reference sequence). The CDR3 is made up of 12 amino acids. CDR3 in amino acids: CVGRGGPYGYTF. CDR3 nucleotides: TGTGTTGGCCGGGGGGGACCCTATGGCTACACCTTC.

On this clonotype itself: This clone may be a read error of a much larger clone one base away. This chain joins TRBV27 and TRBJ2-7; tentative D call: TRBD2 (5 bases). Germline loops: CDR1 MNHEY, CDR2 SMNVEV (reference sequence). This CDR3 is built from 15 residues. CDR3 coding DNA: TGTGCCTGCAGTTTATATTCGGGGAGCTCCTACGAGCAGTACTTC. This gives the protein CACSLYSGSSYEQYF.

The CDR3 reads CATSRDLLRETQYF. The CDR3 region has the DNA TGTGCCACCAGCAGAGATCTTTTGAGGGAGACCCAGTACTTC. The J gene is TRBJ2-5, the V gene TRBV15; D is unresolved. V lost 0 bases and J 5 bases, leaving 10 bases between the germline ends. The CDR3 runs 14 residues. Germline CDR1 is LNHNV and CDR2 is YYDKDF (reference sequence).

This clonotype appeared a few times. The chain couples TRBV7-3 to TRBJ2-3; 11 bases fit TRBD2. Trimming cost V 5 bases and J 2 bases; bases outside gene matches: 6. The length of the CDR3 is 16 residues. Germline V gene data show CDR1 as SGHTA and CDR2 as FQGTGA. The CDR3 protein is CASSPSGRLPTDTQYF. The CDR3 DNA reads as TGTGCCAGCAGCCCTAGCGGGAGGCTGCCCACAGATACGCAGTATTTT.

The J gene is TRBJ2-3, the V gene TRBV9, with TRBD1 matching 7 bases. Germline CDR1 and CDR2: SGDLS and YYNGEE. This CDR3 has 16 residues. Losses at the gene ends were 4 bases for V and 2 bases for J; bases not matched to a gene: 10. The CDR3 loop is CASSLTGQLSTDTQYF. As DNA, the CDR3 is TGTGCCAGCAGCCTCACGGGACAGCTCTCCACAGATACGCAGTATTTT.

This clonotype has only a few counts. The chain has TRBV5-1 and TRBJ2-1, with D perhaps matching TRBD1 (5 bases). Trimming stripped 0 bases from V and 1 base from J, with 8 bases between. Germline assignment: CDR1 SGHRS and CDR2 YFSETQ. This CDR3 comprises 15 residues. CDR3 bases: TGCGCCAGCAGCTTGGGACAGCTATCCTACAATGAGCAGTTCTTC. Protein product: CASSLGQLSYNEQFF.

This chain connects TRBV7-8 to TRBJ2-2, with a possible D match to TRBD1 (6 bases). The CDR3 extends over 15 amino acids. Trimming shortened V by 5 bases and J by 1 base, and 11 bases separated the two germline ends. Germline CDR1 reads SGHVS; CDR2 reads FQNEAQ. This CDR3 reads CASSGGLENTGELFF. CDR3 DNA: TGTGCCAGCAGCGGGGGCCTCGAGAACACCGGGGAGCTGTTTTTT.

The chain joins TRBV19 to TRBJ2-3, with D possibly being TRBD2 (6 bases). V lost 3 bases and J lost 4, with 11 bases in between. Looked up from germline, CDR1 is LNHDA and CDR2 is SQIVND (reference sequence). This CDR3 contains 14 residues. This chain's CDR3 is CASSMGLSADTQYF. CDR3 sequence (DNA): TGTGCCAGTAGTATGGGACTGTCGGCAGATACGCAGTATTTT. The entire variable domain, with the rest obtained from reference TRBV19 and TRBJ2-3, is as follows: DGGITQSPKYLFRKEGQNVTLSCEQNLNHDAMYWYRQDPGQGLRLIYYSQIVNDFQKGDIAEGYSVSREKKESFPLTVTSAQKNPTAFYLCASSMGLSADTQYFGPGTRLTVL.

The chain employs TRBV10-2 and TRBJ2-1; 8 positions agree with TRBD2. Trimming removed 10 bases from V and 12 bases from J; junction bases left unmatched: 20. The CDR3 has 15 residues. Germline CDR1 is WSHSY and CDR2 is SAAADI. CDR3 residues: CATRDLSGGPLAQFF. CDR3 coding DNA: TGCGCCACCCGTGACTTGAGCGGGGGACCACTTGCGCAGTTCTTC.

This sequence joins TRBV20-1 and TRBJ1-5, with D unclear. The V end was cut by 4 bases, the J end by 0 bases, with 10 bases between. This CDR3 is 14 amino acids long. Per the germline V gene, CDR1 is DFQATT and CDR2 is SNEGSKA (reference sequence). The CDR3 region is CSATPHYSNQPQHF. The CDR3 DNA is TGCAGTGCTACTCCTCACTATAGCAATCAGCCCCAGCATTTT.

The chain couples TRBV18 to TRBJ1-4, with D unresolved. The V end was cut by 2 bases, the J end by 5 bases, with 9 bases between. This CDR3 spans 14 amino acids. From germline, CDR1 is KGHSH and CDR2 LQKENI. CDR3 residues: CASSPSSTNEKLFF. DNA for the CDR3: TGTGCCAGCTCACCATCGAGTACCAATGAAAAACTGTTTTTT.

This clonotype came up a few times. The chain joins TRBV4-2 to TRBJ2-5, with D perhaps matching TRBD1 or TRBD2 (5 bases each). Per the germline V gene, CDR1 is LGHNA and CDR2 is YNFKEQ. This CDR3 is built from 15 residues. The V end lost 4 bases, the J end lost 3 bases, and 15 bases lay between the germline ends. The CDR3 coding sequence is TGTGCCAGCAGCCGAACGATCGGGGCGAAAGAGACCCAGTACTTC. It translates to CASSRTIGAKETQYF.

The V and J genes are TRBV29-1 and TRBJ2-5; D perhaps matches TRBD2 (6 bases). V was cut by 4 bases and J by 3 bases, with 15 bases left in between. From germline, CDR1 is SQVTM and CDR2 ANQGSEA. The CDR3 covers 14 residues. The CDR3 DNA reads TGCAGCGTTGTCTACATTGGCGGGAAAGAGACCCAGTACTTC. This codes for CSVVYIGGKETQYF.

The chain uses TRBV21-1 and TRBJ2-5. TRBV21-1 is described as a pseudogene. The CDR3 is 13 amino acids. Here the CDR3 reads CASGIWDEGTQYF. The CDR3 DNA reads as TGTGCCAGCGGTATATGGGACGAAGGGACCCAGTACTTC.

The chain carries TRBV7-2 and TRBJ2-1; D call uncertain. The CDR3 covers 16 residues. Germline V CDR1 and CDR2: SGHTA, FQGNSA. The ends were cut back, 1 base at V and 0 bases at J, with 10 bases in the middle. The CDR3 coding sequence is TGTGCCAGCAGCTTAGGGCCATACAACTCCTACAATGAGCAGTTCTTC. This codes for CASSLGPYNSYNEQFF. The full variable domain, its missing parts supplied by reference TRBV7-2 and TRBJ2-1, is GAGVSQSPSNKVTEKGKDVELRCDPISGHTALYWYRQSLGQGLEFLIYFQGNSAPDKSGLPSDRFSAERTGGSVSTLTIQRTQQEDSAVYLCASSLGPYNSYNEQFFGPGTRLTVL.